One TCR beta chain is described in this entry. The antigen remains undetermined. These data come from a study of human T cells and chemical hapten exposure. Study context: Scalp application of diphenylcyclopropenone was performed weekly in patients across the entire roughly 26-week study. Points from the study as a whole: The immune response of these alopecia patients might not match healthy individuals'. Expanded TCR counts at PT1 went up together with patch test score, a positive correlation.

Trimming shortened V by 3 bases and J by 3 bases, and 15 bases separated the two germline ends. The CDR3 extends over 15 amino acids. CDR1 is GTSNPN, CDR2 SVGIG, per germline (reference sequence). TCRdb reprocessed the RACE reads with MiXCR, giving one entry per CDR3 protein. This table holds more than 45,000 distinct CDR3 sequences, roughly 12% found once. Regarding time point: patch test 3, about 24 weeks after DPC sensitization. The sample's treatment: therapeutic diphenylcyclopropenone sensitization with weekly scalp DPC. This clonotype was obtained from a man aged 25-45 years with alopecia areata. Some clones in this sample may be carry-over from other donors' samples. J is TRBJ1-5 and V is TRBV30; D is perhaps TRBD1 (6 bases). This material consisted of whole blood, taken in connection with sensitization to the hapten diphenylcyclopropenone (DPC). For the CDR3, the DNA is TGTGCCTGGAGGCGAACCGGGACAATCAATCAGCCCCAGCATTTT. Protein sequence: CAWRRTGTINQPQHF.